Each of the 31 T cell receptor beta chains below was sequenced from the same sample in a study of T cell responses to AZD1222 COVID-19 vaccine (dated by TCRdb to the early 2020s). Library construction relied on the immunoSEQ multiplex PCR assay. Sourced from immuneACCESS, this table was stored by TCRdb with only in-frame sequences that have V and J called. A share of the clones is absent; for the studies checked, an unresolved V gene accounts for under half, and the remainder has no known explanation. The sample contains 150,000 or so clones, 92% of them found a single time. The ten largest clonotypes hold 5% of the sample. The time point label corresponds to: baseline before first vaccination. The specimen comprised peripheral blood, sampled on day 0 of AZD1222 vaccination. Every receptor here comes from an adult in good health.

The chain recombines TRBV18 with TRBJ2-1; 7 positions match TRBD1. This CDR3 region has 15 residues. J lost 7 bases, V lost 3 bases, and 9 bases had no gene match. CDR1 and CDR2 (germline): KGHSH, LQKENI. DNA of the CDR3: TGTGCCAGCTCACCCCCGACAGGGCGGAAAAATGAGCAGTTCTTC. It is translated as CASSPPTGRKNEQFF.

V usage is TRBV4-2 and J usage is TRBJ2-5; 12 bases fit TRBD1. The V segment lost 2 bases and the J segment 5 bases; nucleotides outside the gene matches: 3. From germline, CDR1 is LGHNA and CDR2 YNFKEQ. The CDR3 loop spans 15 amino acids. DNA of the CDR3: TGTGCCAGCAGCCAACGGGACAGGGGGCTGGAGACCCAGTACTTC. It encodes CASSQRDRGLETQYF.

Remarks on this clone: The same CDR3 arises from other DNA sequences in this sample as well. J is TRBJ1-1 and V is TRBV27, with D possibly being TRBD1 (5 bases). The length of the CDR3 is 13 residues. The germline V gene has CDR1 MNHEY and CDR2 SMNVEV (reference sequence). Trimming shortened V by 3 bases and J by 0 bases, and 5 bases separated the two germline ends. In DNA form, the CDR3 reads TGTGCCAGCAGTTTGACAGTGAACACTGAAGCTTTCTTT. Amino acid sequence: CASSLTVNTEAFF.

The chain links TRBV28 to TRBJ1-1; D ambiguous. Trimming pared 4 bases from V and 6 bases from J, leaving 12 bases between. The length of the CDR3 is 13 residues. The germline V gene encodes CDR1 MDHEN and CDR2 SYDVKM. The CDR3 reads CASSSPGRAEAFF. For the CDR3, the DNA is TGTGCCAGCAGTTCCCCCGGACGGGCTGAAGCTTTCTTT. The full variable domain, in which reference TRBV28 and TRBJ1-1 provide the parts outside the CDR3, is DVKVTQSSRYLVKRTGEKVFLECVQDMDHENMFWYRQDPGLGLRLIYFSYDVKMKEKGDIPEGYSVSREKKERFSLILESASTNQTSMYLCASSSPGRAEAFFGQGTRLTVV.

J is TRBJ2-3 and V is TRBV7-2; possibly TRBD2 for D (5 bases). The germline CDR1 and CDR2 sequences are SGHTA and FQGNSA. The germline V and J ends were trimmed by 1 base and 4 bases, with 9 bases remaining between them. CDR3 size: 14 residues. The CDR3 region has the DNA TGTGCCAGCAGCTTAGAGAGGGCCCCAGATACGCAGTATTTT. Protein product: CASSLERAPDTQYF. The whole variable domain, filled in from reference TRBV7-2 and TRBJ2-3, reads GAGVSQSPSNKVTEKGKDVELRCDPISGHTALYWYRQSLGQGLEFLIYFQGNSAPDKSGLPSDRFSAERTGGSVSTLTIQRTQQEDSAVYLCASSLERAPDTQYFGPGTRLTVL.

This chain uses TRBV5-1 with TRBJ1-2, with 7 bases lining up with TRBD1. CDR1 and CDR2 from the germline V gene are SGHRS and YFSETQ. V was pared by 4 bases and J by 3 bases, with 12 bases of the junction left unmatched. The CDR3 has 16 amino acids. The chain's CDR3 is CASSQSITTGDYGYTF. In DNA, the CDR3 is TGCGCCAGCAGCCAATCTATTACAACAGGGGACTATGGCTACACCTTC.

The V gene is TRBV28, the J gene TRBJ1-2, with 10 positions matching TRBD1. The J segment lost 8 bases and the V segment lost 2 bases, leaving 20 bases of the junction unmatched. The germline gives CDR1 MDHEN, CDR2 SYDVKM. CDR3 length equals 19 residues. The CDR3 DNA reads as TGTGCCAGCAGTTTACCCTCTCCTCAAGGGACAGGGGAGGTTACGGGCTACACCTTC. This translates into CASSLPSPQGTGEVTGYTF.

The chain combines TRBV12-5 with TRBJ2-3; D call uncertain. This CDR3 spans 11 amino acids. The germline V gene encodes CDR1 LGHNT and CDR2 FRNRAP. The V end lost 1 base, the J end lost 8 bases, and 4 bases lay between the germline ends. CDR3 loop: CASGLGVTQYF. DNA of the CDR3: TGTGCTAGTGGTTTGGGGGTTACGCAGTATTTT.

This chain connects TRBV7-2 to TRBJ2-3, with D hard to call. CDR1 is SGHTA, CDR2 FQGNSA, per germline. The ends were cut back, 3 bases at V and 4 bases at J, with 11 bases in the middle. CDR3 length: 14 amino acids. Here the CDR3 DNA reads TGTGCCAGCAGCTTGATGGGTCCGGCAGATACGCAGTATTTT. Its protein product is CASSLMGPADTQYF.

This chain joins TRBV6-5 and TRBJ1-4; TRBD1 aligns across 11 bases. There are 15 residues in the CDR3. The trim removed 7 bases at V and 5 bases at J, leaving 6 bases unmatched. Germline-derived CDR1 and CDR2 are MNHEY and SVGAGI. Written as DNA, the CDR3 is TGTGCCAGCAACCTTCGGGACAGGGGGAATGAAAAACTGTTTTTT. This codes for CASNLRDRGNEKLFF.

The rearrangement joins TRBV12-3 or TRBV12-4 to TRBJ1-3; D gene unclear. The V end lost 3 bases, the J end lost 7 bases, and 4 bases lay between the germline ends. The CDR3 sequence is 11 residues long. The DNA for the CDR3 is TGTGCCAGCAGTTTTGGGAACACCATATATTTT. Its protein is CASSFGNTIYF.

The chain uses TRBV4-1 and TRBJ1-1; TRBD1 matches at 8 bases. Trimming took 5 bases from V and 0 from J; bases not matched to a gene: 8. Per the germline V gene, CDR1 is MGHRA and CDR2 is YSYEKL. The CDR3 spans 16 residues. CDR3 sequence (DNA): TGCGCCAGCAGCTCCCAGGGGGCGGGTATGAACACTGAAGCTTTCTTT. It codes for CASSSQGAGMNTEAFF.

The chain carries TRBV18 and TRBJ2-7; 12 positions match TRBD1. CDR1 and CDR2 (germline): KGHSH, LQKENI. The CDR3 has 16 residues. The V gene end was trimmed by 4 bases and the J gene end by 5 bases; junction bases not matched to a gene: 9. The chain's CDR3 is CASSLYAGTGGHEQYF. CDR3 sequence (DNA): TGTGCCAGCTCACTATACGCGGGGACAGGGGGCCACGAGCAGTACTTC.

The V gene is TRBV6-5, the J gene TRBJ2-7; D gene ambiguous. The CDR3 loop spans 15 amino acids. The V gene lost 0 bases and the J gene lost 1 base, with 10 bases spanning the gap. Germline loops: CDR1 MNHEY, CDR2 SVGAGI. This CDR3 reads CASSYSGSRSYEQYF. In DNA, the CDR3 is TGTGCCAGCAGTTACTCGGGGTCCAGATCCTACGAGCAGTACTTC.

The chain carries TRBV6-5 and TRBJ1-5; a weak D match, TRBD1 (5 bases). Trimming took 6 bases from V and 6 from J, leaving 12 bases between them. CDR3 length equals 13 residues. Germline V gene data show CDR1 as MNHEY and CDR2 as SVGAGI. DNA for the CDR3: TGTGCCAGCAGGGGCGGGGGGATTCAGCCCCAGCATTTT. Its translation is CASRGGGIQPQHF.

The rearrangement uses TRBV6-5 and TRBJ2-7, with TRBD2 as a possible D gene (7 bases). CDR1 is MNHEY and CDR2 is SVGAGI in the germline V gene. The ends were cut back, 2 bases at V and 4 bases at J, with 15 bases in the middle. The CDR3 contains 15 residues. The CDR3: CASSYVGGGGYEQYF. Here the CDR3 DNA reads TGTGCCAGCAGTTACGTTGGGGGGGGCGGGTACGAGCAGTACTTC.

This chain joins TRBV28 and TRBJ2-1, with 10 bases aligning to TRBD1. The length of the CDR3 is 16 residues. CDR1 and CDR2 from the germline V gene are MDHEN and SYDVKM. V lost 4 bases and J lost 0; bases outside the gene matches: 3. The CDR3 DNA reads TGTGCCAGCAGTTCGTGGACAGGGGGCTCCTACAATGAGCAGTTCTTC. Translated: CASSSWTGGSYNEQFF.

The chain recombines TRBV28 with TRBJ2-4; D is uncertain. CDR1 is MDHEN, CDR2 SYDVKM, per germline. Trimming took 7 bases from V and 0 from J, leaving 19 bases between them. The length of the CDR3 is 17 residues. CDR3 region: CASTLRAINPAKNIQYF. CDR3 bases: TGTGCCAGCACCTTACGGGCCATAAACCCAGCCAAAAACATTCAGTACTTC. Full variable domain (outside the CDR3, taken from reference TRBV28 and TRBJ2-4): DVKVTQSSRYLVKRTGEKVFLECVQDMDHENMFWYRQDPGLGLRLIYFSYDVKMKEKGDIPEGYSVSREKKERFSLILESASTNQTSMYLCASTLRAINPAKNIQYFGAGTRLSVL.

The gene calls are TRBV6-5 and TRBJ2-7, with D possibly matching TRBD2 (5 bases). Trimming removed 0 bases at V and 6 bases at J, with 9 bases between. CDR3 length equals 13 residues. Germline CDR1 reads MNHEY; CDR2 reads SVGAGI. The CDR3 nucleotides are TGTGCCAGCAGTTACTCACGGGGTCGCGAGCAGTACTTC. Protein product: CASSYSRGREQYF.

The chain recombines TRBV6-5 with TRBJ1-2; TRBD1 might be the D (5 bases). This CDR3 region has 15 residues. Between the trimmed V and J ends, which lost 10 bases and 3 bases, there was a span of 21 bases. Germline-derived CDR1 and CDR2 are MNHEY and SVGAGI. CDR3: CATLSKRGRDYGYTF. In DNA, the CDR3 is TGTGCCACCCTTTCGAAGAGGGGCAGGGACTATGGCTACACCTTC.

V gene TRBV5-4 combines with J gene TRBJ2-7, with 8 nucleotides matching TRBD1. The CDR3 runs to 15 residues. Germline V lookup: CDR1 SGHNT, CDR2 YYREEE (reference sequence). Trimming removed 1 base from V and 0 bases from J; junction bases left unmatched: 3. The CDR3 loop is CASSLSGTGSYEQYF. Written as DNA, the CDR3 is TGTGCCAGCAGCTTGTCTGGGACAGGCTCCTACGAGCAGTACTTC.

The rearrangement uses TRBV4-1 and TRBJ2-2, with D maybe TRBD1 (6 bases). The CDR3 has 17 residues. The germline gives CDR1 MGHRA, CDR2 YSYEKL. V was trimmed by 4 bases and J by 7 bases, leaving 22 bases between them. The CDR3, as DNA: TGCGCCAGCAGCCCCCAGTATCGCCAGGGGACCGGCGGGGAGCTGTTTTTT. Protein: CASSPQYRQGTGGELFF.

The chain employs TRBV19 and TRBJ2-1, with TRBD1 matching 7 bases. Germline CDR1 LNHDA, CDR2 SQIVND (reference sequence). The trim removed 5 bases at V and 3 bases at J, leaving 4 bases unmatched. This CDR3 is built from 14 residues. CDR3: CASSPRDSYNEQFF. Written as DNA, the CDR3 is TGTGCCAGTAGTCCAAGGGACAGCTACAATGAGCAGTTCTTC.

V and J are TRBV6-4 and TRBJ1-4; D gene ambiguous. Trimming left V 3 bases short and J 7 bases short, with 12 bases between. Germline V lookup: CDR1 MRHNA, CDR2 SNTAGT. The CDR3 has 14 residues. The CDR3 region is CASSDPQVGEKLFF. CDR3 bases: TGTGCCAGCAGTGATCCGCAGGTCGGTGAAAAACTGTTTTTT.

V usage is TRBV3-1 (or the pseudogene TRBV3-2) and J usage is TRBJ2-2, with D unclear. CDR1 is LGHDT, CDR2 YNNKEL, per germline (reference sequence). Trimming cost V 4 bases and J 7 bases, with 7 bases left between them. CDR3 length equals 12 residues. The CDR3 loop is CASSPSNGELFF. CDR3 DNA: TGTGCCAGCAGCCCTTCTAACGGGGAGCTGTTTTTT.

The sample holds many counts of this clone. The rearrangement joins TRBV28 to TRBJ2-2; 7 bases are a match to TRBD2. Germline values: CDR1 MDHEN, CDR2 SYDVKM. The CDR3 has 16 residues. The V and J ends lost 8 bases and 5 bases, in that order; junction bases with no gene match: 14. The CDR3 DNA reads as TGTGCCAGCGCGATTACGGGCGGGAGAGGGACCGGGGAGCTGTTTTTT. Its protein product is CASAITGGRGTGELFF. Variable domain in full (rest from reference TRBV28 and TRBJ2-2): DVKVTQSSRYLVKRTGEKVFLECVQDMDHENMFWYRQDPGLGLRLIYFSYDVKMKEKGDIPEGYSVSREKKERFSLILESASTNQTSMYLCASAITGGRGTGELFFGEGSRLTVL.

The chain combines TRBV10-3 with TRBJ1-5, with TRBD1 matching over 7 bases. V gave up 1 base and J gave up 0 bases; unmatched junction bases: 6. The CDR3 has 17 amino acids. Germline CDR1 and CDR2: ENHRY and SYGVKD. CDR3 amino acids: CAISEFAGQASNQPQHF. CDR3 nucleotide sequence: TGTGCCATCAGTGAGTTCGCCGGACAGGCTAGCAATCAGCCCCAGCATTTT.

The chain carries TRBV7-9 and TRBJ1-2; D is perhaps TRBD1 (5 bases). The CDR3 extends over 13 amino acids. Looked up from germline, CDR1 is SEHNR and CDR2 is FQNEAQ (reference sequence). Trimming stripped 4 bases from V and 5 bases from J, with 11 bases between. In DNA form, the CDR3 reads TGTGCCAGCAGCTCTACAGGACTATATGGCTACACCTTC. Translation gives CASSSTGLYGYTF.

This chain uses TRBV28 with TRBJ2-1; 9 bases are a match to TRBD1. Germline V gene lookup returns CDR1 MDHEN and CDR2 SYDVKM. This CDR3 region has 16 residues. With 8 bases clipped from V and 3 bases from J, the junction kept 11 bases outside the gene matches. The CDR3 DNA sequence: TGTGCCAGCTTTAACAGACAGGGGGTGAACTACAATGAGCAGTTCTTC. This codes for CASFNRQGVNYNEQFF.

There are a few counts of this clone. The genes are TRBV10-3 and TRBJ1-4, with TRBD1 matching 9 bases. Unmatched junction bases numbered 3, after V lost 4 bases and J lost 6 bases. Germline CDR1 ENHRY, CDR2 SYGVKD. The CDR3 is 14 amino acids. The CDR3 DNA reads TGTGCCATCAGTGCACAGGGGGCGGATGAAAAACTGTTTTTT. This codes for CAISAQGADEKLFF.

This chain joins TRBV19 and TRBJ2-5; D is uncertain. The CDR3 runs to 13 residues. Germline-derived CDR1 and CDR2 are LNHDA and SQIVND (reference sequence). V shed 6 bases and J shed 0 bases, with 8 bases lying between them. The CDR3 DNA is TGTGCCAGTAGCGTACACTACCAAGAGACCCAGTACTTC. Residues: CASSVHYQETQYF.